The 19 T cell receptor beta chains below come from one sample, sequenced in a study of cytomegalovirus exposure and HLA in healthy donors. The PCR used 60 Vbeta and 13 Jbeta primers. Assay: immunoSEQ multiplex PCR; the TCRdb copy retains only in-frame clones and omits some. The table lists approximately 100,000 clones, 75% to 85% of them singletons, with about 4% in the top ten. Sequencing was done on a sample of PBMCs. These receptors were obtained from a woman aged 45-65 years in good health and CMV-seropositive.

This clone came up a few times. V gene TRBV7-2 combines with J gene TRBJ2-7, with D maybe TRBD1 (6 bases). CDR3 size: 13 residues. Germline values: CDR1 SGHTA, CDR2 FQGNSA. Trimming cost V 1 base and J 12 bases, with 16 bases left between them. This CDR3 is CASSLVENQGPYF. In nucleotides, the CDR3 is TGTGCCAGCAGCTTAGTCGAAAACCAGGGGCCGTACTTC.

This clone showed up just a few times. The rearrangement links TRBV11-2 to TRBJ1-5; TRBD1 might be the D (5 bases). V dropped 0 bases and J dropped 7 bases, with 13 bases sitting between them. This CDR3 has 15 amino acids. Germline V gene sequence: CDR1 SGHAT, CDR2 FQNNGV. The CDR3 DNA sequence: TGTGCCAGCAGCTTAGACAGGGCCCCCGGCCAGCCCCAGCATTTT. Its translation: CASSLDRAPGQPQHF.

This chain links TRBV18 with TRBJ2-7; 8 bases map to TRBD2. J was trimmed by 0 bases and V by 3 bases; bases with no gene match: 7. The CDR3 runs to 16 residues. The V gene's germline CDR1 is KGHSH and CDR2 LQKENI. CDR3 region: CASSPPSGLSSYEQYF. DNA for the CDR3: TGTGCCAGCTCACCCCCTAGCGGGCTGAGCTCCTACGAGCAGTACTTC.

This sequence joins TRBV5-5 and TRBJ2-5; 12 bases match TRBD2. The germline V gene encodes CDR1 SGHKS and CDR2 YYEKEE (reference sequence). There are 17 residues in the CDR3. Trimming at V came to 0 bases and at J to 1 base, leaving 4 bases not matched to a gene. In DNA form, the CDR3 reads TGTGCCAGCAGCTTGGCTTGGACTAGCGGGGCCCAAGAGACCCAGTACTTC. Translation gives CASSLAWTSGAQETQYF.

V is TRBV5-6 and J is TRBJ2-2; 9 nucleotides line up with TRBD1. CDR1 and CDR2 (germline): SGHDT, YYEEEE. CDR3 size: 14 residues. The V gene end was trimmed by 4 bases and the J gene end by 6 bases; junction bases not matched to a gene: 4. CDR3 protein: CASSGQGPAGELFF. DNA of the CDR3: TGTGCCAGCAGCGGACAGGGGCCAGCCGGGGAGCTGTTTTTT.

For the CDR3, the DNA is TGTGCCAGTAGTGCCCGGACAGGGGGTGGCTACACCTTC. Translating it yields CASSARTGGGYTF. The rearrangement joins TRBV19 to TRBJ1-2; 10 bases map to TRBD1. Germline CDR1 and CDR2: LNHDA and SQIVND (reference sequence). The J segment lost 7 bases and the V segment lost 5 bases, leaving 4 bases of the junction unmatched. This CDR3 has 13 residues.

In its sample, this clone was seen once. The chain links TRBV10-2 to TRBJ1-4, with 9 bases that match TRBD1. Germline V gene data show CDR1 as WSHSY and CDR2 as SAAADI. This CDR3 is built from 13 residues. J lost 6 bases, V lost 9 bases, and 5 bases had no gene match. The CDR3 nucleotides read TGCGCCAGTCGGGGGACAGGGCATGAAAAACTGTTTTTT. Protein sequence: CASRGTGHEKLFF.

This clone was counted between two and nine times. The chain links TRBV2 to TRBJ1-6; 8 nucleotides agree with TRBD1. This CDR3 contains 15 residues. The ends lost 6 bases at V and 8 bases at J; junction bases unmatched: 9. Looked up from germline, CDR1 is SNHLY and CDR2 is FYNNEI. The CDR3 sequence is CASRSDRGGYSPLHF. DNA for the CDR3: TGTGCCAGCAGGTCAGACAGGGGCGGGTATTCACCCCTCCACTTT.

CDR3 nucleotides: TGCAGTGCTTCCAGGTCCACTGAAGCTTTCTTT. Encoded protein: CSASRSTEAFF. The V and J genes are TRBV20-1 and TRBJ1-1; D gene unclear. The CDR3 length is 11 residues. Germline V lookup: CDR1 DFQATT, CDR2 SNEGSKA (reference sequence). Between the trimmed V and J ends, which lost 5 bases and 4 bases, there was a span of 8 bases.

This clone was counted between two and nine times. The J gene is TRBJ2-2, the V gene TRBV9; 10 bases line up with TRBD2. V was clipped by 4 bases and J by 7 bases; unmatched bases: 10. Per the germline V gene, CDR1 is SGDLS and CDR2 is YYNGEE. The CDR3 length is 16 residues. CDR3 nucleotide sequence: TGTGCCAGCAGCTTGAGACTAGCGGGTAACGACGGGGAGCTGTTTTTT. Residues: CASSLRLAGNDGELFF.

This clone turned up a few times. Other DNA sequences from this sample encode an identical CDR3 as well. The rearrangement links TRBV10-1 to TRBJ1-1; D remains ambiguous. Germline values: CDR1 WNHNN, CDR2 SYGVQD (reference sequence). The CDR3 loop spans 13 amino acids. The ends were cut back, 2 bases at V and 1 base at J, with 5 bases in the middle. CDR3 nucleotides: TGCGCCAGCAGTGAGGTATGGAACACTGAAGCTTTCTTT. Its translation: CASSEVWNTEAFF.

The chain is built from TRBV5-4 and TRBJ2-3; 8 nucleotides match TRBD2. Germline trimming cut 9 bases from V and 2 bases from J; bases unmatched to any gene: 5. CDR3 size: 13 residues. Germline CDR1 SGHNT, CDR2 YYREEE (reference sequence). CDR3 nucleotide sequence: TGTGCCACCCAGCGGGAGCCCACAGATACGCAGTATTTT. It specifies CATQREPTDTQYF. The full variable domain, completed using reference TRBV5-4 and TRBJ2-3, is ETGVTQSPTHLIKTRGQQVTLRCSSQSGHNTVSWYQQALGQGPQFIFQYYREEENGRGNFPPRFSGLQFPNYSSELNVNALELDDSALYLCATQREPTDTQYFGPGTRLTVL.

This clone was observed a single time. The chain has TRBV30 and TRBJ2-5, with D maybe TRBD2 (5 bases). The J call could be wrong; TRBJ2-7 is a better fit for the DNA end. Germline V gene sequence: CDR1 GTSNPN, CDR2 SVGIG (reference sequence). The CDR3 has 13 amino acids. CDR3 in DNA: TGTGCCTGGAGAATGGGTACAGCGGTCGAGCAGTACTTC. Its translation: CAWRMGTAVEQYF.

The J gene is TRBJ2-7, the V gene TRBV18; D unresolved. The CDR3 spans 13 residues. CDR1 is KGHSH, CDR2 LQKENI, per germline. Trimming took off 4 bases at V and 6 bases at J, with 13 bases between the two ends. The chain's CDR3 is CASSLASSSEQYF. The CDR3 nucleotides are TGTGCCAGCTCACTTGCTAGTTCAAGCGAGCAGTACTTC.

The V and J genes are TRBV4-1 and TRBJ2-5; the match to TRBD2 covers 11 bases. Per germline, CDR1 MGHRA and CDR2 YSYEKL. The CDR3 sequence is 17 residues long. V lost 5 bases to trimming and J lost 5 bases; unmatched junction nucleotides: 13. The chain's CDR3 is CASSSRLLSSGRETQYF. DNA of the CDR3: TGCGCCAGCAGCTCACGACTCCTGTCTAGCGGGAGGGAGACCCAGTACTTC.

In nucleotides, the CDR3 is TGTGCCAGCAACCAGGCCTATGGCTACACCTTC. This translates into CASNQAYGYTF. V gene TRBV2 combines with J gene TRBJ1-2; D remains ambiguous. CDR1 and CDR2 from the germline V gene are SNHLY and FYNNEI. V gave up 7 bases and J gave up 4 bases, with 7 bases separating them. The CDR3 loop spans 11 amino acids.

The J gene is TRBJ1-5, the V gene TRBV5-1, with 12 bases fitting TRBD1. Trimming took 4 bases from V and 6 from J; bases not matched to a gene: 2. The CDR3 length is 14 residues. The V gene's germline CDR1 is SGHRS and CDR2 YFSETQ. CDR3 coding DNA: TGCGCCAGCAGCCCGGGACAGGGGGCTCAGCCCCAGCATTTT. This sequence encodes CASSPGQGAQPQHF.

A few counts support this clone. The V and J genes are TRBV5-1 and TRBJ1-6, with 7 positions matching TRBD1. J gave up 9 bases and V 1 base, and 7 bases lay outside the gene matches. CDR3 length equals 15 residues. The germline CDR1 and CDR2 sequences are SGHRS and YFSETQ. CDR3 coding DNA: TGCGCCAGCAGCTTGTCCTGGGACAGTTCTTCACCCCTCCACTTT. It codes for CASSLSWDSSSPLHF.

J is TRBJ1-5 and V is TRBV4-1; maybe TRBD1 (6 bases). Germline values: CDR1 MGHRA, CDR2 YSYEKL. The CDR3 length is 15 residues. The V end lost 1 base, the J end lost 6 bases, and 13 bases lay between the germline ends. CDR3 DNA: TGCGCCAGCAGCCAAGTCACGGGGGGGCTTCAGCCCCAGCATTTT. It is translated as CASSQVTGGLQPQHF.